This record covers a single TCR beta chain. This sample stems from a study of blood T cell repertoires in COVID-19. Study background: Acute-phase and convalescent COVID-19 samples originated in the United States, Italy and Spain. In each case, the material was cDNA or gDNA derived from T cells, B-cell-depleted T cells, or PBMCs.

Authors' data handling: Amplification of reference gene primers was used by the study to estimate nucleated cell counts. Here immunoSEQ multiplex PCR was the method, and the copy in TCRdb shows in-frame clones only, minus some. The DNA was the basis for D and trimming; V, J and clone size are from that table. Of roughly 71,000 clones listed, 84% are singletons. This CDR3 is 15 amino acids long. V lost 3 bases to trimming and J lost 3 bases, with 12 bases between them. The germline CDR1 and CDR2 sequences are KGHSH and LQKENI. The sample comprised peripheral blood. This rearrangement joins TRBV18 to TRBJ2-1; maybe TRBD1 (6 bases). This receptor was obtained from a man aged 45-65 years with active COVID-19. Here the CDR3 reads CASSPTGGGYNEQFF. The CDR3 DNA sequence: TGTGCCAGCTCACCGACAGGTGGTGGCTACAATGAGCAGTTCTTC.